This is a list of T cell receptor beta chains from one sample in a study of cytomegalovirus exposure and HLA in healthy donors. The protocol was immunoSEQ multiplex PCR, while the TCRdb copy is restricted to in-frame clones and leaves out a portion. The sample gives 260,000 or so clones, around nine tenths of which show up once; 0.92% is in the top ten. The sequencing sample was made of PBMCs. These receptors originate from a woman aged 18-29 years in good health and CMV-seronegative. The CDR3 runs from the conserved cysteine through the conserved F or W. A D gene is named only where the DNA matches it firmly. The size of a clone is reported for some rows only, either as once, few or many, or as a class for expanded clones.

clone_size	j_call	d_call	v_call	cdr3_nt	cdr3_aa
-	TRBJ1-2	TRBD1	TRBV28	TGTGCCAGCAGTCACGGGACAGCAAGAACTAACTATGGCTACACCTTC	CASSHGTARTNYGYTF
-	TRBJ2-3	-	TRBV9	TGTGCCAGCAGCGCAGGGCTCCGACCCCCAGATACGCAGTATTTT	CASSAGLRPPDTQYF
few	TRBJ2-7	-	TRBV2	TGTGCCAGCAGTGCCGGCTTCGGGGTAGAGTACGAGCAGTACTTC	CASSAGFGVEYEQYF
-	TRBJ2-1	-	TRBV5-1	TGCGCCAGCAGCTTGGAACAGCGGCTAGTCTACAATGAGCAGTTCTTC	CASSLEQRLVYNEQFF
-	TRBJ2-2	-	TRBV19	TGTGCCAGTAGTATAGATCCTCTAGCCACTGCCACCGGGGAGCTGTTTTTT	CASSIDPLATATGELFF
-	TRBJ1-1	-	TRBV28	TGTGCCAGCAGTCCCGACGGGGGTGTACAAGCTTTCTTT	CASSPDGGVQAFF
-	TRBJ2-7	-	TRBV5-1	TGCGCCACGCGTATGCTTGCGAACTCCTACGAGCAGTACTTC	CATRMLANSYEQYF
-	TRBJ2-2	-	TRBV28	TGTGCCAGCATCGGGGTTGCTGGGGAGCTGTTTTTT	CASIGVAGELFF
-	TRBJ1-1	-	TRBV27	TGTGCCAGCAGTACCGGAGGAAACACTGAAGCTTTCTTT	CASSTGGNTEAFF
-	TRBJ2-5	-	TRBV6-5	TGTGCCAGCAGGCTGGCCCAAGAGACCCAGTACTTC	CASRLAQETQYF
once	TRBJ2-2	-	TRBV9	TGTGCCAGCAGCCCCCCTTCGGGTACCGGGGAGCTGTTTTTT	CASSPPSGTGELFF
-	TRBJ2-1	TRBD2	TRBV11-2	TGTGCCAGCAGCTTAGAAGCTAGCGGAAGCTCCTACAATGAGCAGTTCTTC	CASSLEASGSSYNEQFF
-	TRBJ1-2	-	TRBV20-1	TGCAGTGCAGGGGATGGCTACACCTTC	CSAGDGYTF
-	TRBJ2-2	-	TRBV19	TGTGCCAGTAGACCCGGTTTCCAGGCCCTTCCCGGGGAGCTGTTTTTT	CASRPGFQALPGELFF
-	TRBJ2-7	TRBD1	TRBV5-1	TGCGCCAGCAGCACGGACAGGGGGCACCTCGAGCAGTACTTC	CASSTDRGHLEQYF
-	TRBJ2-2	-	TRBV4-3	TGCGCCAGCAGCCAAGTCCCAAAGAACACCGGGGAGCTGTTTTTT	CASSQVPKNTGELFF
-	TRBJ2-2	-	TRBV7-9	TGTGCCAGCAGCCCCTACAGACAGCCTTCGAACACCGGGGAGCTGTTTTTT	CASSPYRQPSNTGELFF
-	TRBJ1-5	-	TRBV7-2	TGTGCCAGCAGCTTAGTCCAGGGTTACAATCAGCCCCAGCATTTT	CASSLVQGYNQPQHF
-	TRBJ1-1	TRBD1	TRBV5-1	TGCGCCAGCAGCTTGGAGCAGGGGGTTAACACTGAAGCTTTCTTT	CASSLEQGVNTEAFF
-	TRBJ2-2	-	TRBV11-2	TGTGCCAGCAGCTCAACAGGTACCGGGGAGCTGTTTTTT	CASSSTGTGELFF
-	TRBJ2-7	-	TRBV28	TGTGCCAGCAATCGAGACTCCGGAGGGTACGAGCAGTACTTC	CASNRDSGGYEQYF
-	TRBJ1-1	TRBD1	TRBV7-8	TGTGCCAGCAGCTTAGGGCAGGGGGCATTTCGGGTGAACACTGAAGCTTTCTTT	CASSLGQGAFRVNTEAFF
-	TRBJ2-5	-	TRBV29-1	TGCAGCGTGAAGGGTGGGCGGCGGGACGTCGGGGAGACCCAGTACTTC	CSVKGGRRDVGETQYF
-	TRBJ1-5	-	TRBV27	TGTGCCAGCAGTTTAGGGCCCTGGGGCCGGGATCAGCCCCAGCATTTT	CASSLGPWGRDQPQHF
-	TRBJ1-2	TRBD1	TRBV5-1	TGCGCCAGCAGGACGGGACAGGGATTATATGGCTACACCTTC	CASRTGQGLYGYTF
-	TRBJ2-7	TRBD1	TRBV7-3	TGTGCCAGCAGCCGGAGTTCCGGGCCAGGGGGCGCGGGCGAGCAGTACTTC	CASSRSSGPGGAGEQYF
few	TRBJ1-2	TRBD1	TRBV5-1	TGCGCCAGCAGCTCCCCGGGGTCGGGACAGGGCTACACCTCTCTCTATGGCTACACCTTC	CASSSPGSGQGYTSLYGYTF
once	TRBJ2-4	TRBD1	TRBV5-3	TGTGCCAGCAGCACCTTACAGGGGGACATTCAGTACTTC	CASSTLQGDIQYF
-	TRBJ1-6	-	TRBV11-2	TGTGCCAGCAGCACTTTTGTCCAGGGGAGGGGCTCCTATAATTCACCCCTCCACTTT	CASSTFVQGRGSYNSPLHF